This entry lists 18 T cell receptor beta chains sequenced from one sample in a study of T cells in Graves' hyperthyroidism and ophthalmopathy. The CDR3 regions of TCR beta were amplified from RNA transcripts. HTBI primers were the set used in a first-round RT-PCR of the TCR CDR3. MiXCR, run by TCRdb on the multiplex PCR reads, gives a single entry per CDR3 protein. This sample has 750,000 to 950,000 distinct CDR3 sequences; approximately 40% occur once, and the top ten carry around 10%. Sample: blood. The receptor source for this set is a man younger than 30 with Graves' hyperthyroidism.

The chain employs TRBV5-5 and TRBJ2-6, with 8 bases matching TRBD1. Germline V gene data show CDR1 as SGHKS and CDR2 as YYEKEE (reference sequence). The CDR3 spans 16 residues. The ends lost 7 bases at V and 0 bases at J; junction bases unmatched: 6. The CDR3 sequence: CASGGGQGSGANVLTF. The CDR3 bases are TGTGCCAGCGGCGGAGGACAGGGCTCTGGGGCCAACGTCCTGACTTTC.

This rearrangement joins TRBV6-5 to TRBJ1-2; D perhaps matches TRBD1 (5 bases). The V end lost 7 bases, the J end lost 8 bases, and 14 bases lay between the germline ends. The CDR3 runs 12 residues. CDR1 is MNHEY, CDR2 SVGAGI, per germline. The CDR3 protein is CASTQGLKGYTF. Written as DNA, the CDR3 is TGTGCCAGCACCCAGGGTCTGAAGGGCTACACCTTC.

This clonotype was recorded a few times. The V gene is TRBV5-1, the J gene TRBJ1-1; 8 bases are shared with TRBD1. The CDR3 length is 16 residues. Trimming took 0 bases from V and 4 from J; bases not matched to a gene: 8. Germline CDR1 is SGHRS and CDR2 is YFSETQ. In DNA form, the CDR3 reads TGCGCCAGCAGCTTGGGGGACAGGATCGAAGTCACTGAAGCTTTCTTT. Translation gives CASSLGDRIEVTEAFF.

As for this clonotype: This sequence may be a read error, since a much larger clone differs from it by one base. The V call is TRBV20-1, the J call TRBJ1-1; D might be TRBD1 (5 bases). Per germline, CDR1 DFQATT and CDR2 SNEGSKA (reference sequence). The CDR3 runs 14 residues. CDR3 nucleotide sequence: TGCAGTGCTAGAGGGCGGGGCATGAACACTGAAGCTTCCTTT. It codes for CSARGRGMNTEASF.

The chain recombines TRBV29-1 with TRBJ1-1, with D tentatively TRBD1 (5 bases). The CDR3 consists of 14 residues. Between the trimmed V and J ends, which lost 3 bases and 5 bases, there was a span of 16 bases. CDR1 and CDR2 (germline): SQVTM, ANQGSEA. CDR3 nucleotide sequence: TGCAGCGTTGAGGGGGTGGGCTTAGAAACTGAAGCTTTCTTT. Residues: CSVEGVGLETEAFF.

To note about this clonotype: Just one base apart from a much larger clone, this may be a read error. The rearrangement links TRBV11-2 to TRBJ2-7; TRBD1 matches 7 bases. The CDR3 runs to 13 residues. Trimming removed 5 bases from V and 5 bases from J; junction bases left unmatched: 6. Per the germline V gene, CDR1 is SGHAT and CDR2 is FQNNGV. DNA of the CDR3: TGTGCCAGCAGCCATGACAGGGACAACGAGCAGTACTTC. Amino acid sequence: CASSHDRDNEQYF.

The table lists this clonotype with many counts. The rearrangement links TRBV7-2 to TRBJ2-5; tentative D call: TRBD2 (5 bases). Trimming stripped 5 bases from V and 7 bases from J, with 11 bases between. The CDR3 runs 12 residues. The germline CDR1 and CDR2 sequences are SGHTA and FQGNSA. CDR3 sequence reads: CASSAREATQYF. CDR3 nucleotide sequence: TGTGCCAGCAGCGCTCGGGAAGCGACCCAGTACTTC.

As concerns this clonotype: This is likely a read error, given that the CDR3 carries no conserved phenylalanine or tryptophan at its end. No DNA is shown, since the ends of the CDR3 on it are uncertain; the CDR3 is the one TCRdb lists. V is TRBV2 and J is TRBJ1-1; the table names TRBD1, a call not compared with the DNA. The CDR3 extends over 9 residues, inclusive of both ends. Germline values: CDR1 SNHLY, CDR2 FYNNEI. CDR3 in amino acids: CAGGDGFAY.

This clonotype was seen ten or more times. The chain has TRBV15 and TRBJ2-2, with D unresolved. V was shortened by 4 bases and J by 8 bases, with 14 bases between the two germline ends. From germline, CDR1 is LNHNV and CDR2 YYDKDF (reference sequence). The CDR3 totals 14 residues. CDR3 nucleotide sequence: TGTGCCACCAGCACCCGGAGATTAGAAGGGGAGCTGTTTTTT. Translating it yields CATSTRRLEGELFF. The variable domain in full, completed from reference TRBV15 and TRBJ2-2, reads DAMVIQNPRYQVTQFGKPVTLSCSQTLNHNVMYWYQQKSSQAPKLLFHYYDKDFNNEADTPDNFQSRRPNTSFCFLDIRSPGLGDTAMYLCATSTRRLEGELFFGEGSRLTVL.

This clonotype was found many times. The chain carries TRBV7-2 and TRBJ1-4, with 7 bases fitting TRBD1. This CDR3 is 15 amino acids long. V shed 7 bases and J 8 bases; nucleotides not matched to a gene: 13. The V gene's germline CDR1 is SGHTA and CDR2 FQGNSA. The CDR3 DNA reads TGTGCCAGCACCCCAGGGGGACAAGGGGAAGAAAAACTGTTTTTT. Protein: CASTPGGQGEEKLFF.

Turning to this clonotype: This could be a read error, since a much larger clone is one nucleotide away. The chain is built from TRBV25-1 and TRBJ1-1; 8 bases agree with TRBD1. The CDR3 covers 12 residues. Germline V CDR1 and CDR2: MGHDK, SYGVNS. CDR3 region: CTTQTGATEAFF. DNA of the CDR3: TGTACCACCCAGACAGGGGCCACTGAAGCTTTCTTT.

This clonotype was seen repeatedly, ten times or more. The chain couples TRBV7-8 to TRBJ1-4; TRBD1 is a possible D gene (6 bases). The CDR3 sequence is 14 residues long. Germline CDR1 SGHVS, CDR2 FQNEAQ. V was pared by 5 bases and J by 7 bases, with 14 bases between. In DNA, the CDR3 is TGTGCCAGCAGCGTCAGGGGTCTTGGTGAAAAACTGTTTTTT. It specifies CASSVRGLGEKLFF.

The chain is built from TRBV6-6 and TRBJ2-7; perhaps TRBD2 as D (6 bases). V lost 7 bases, J lost 4 bases, and 14 bases lay in between. There are 13 residues in the CDR3. Germline values: CDR1 MNHNY, CDR2 SVGAGI (reference sequence). DNA for the CDR3: TGTGCCAGCACCCGCGGAGGGTGGTACGAGCAGTACTTC. This gives the protein CASTRGGWYEQYF.

To note about this clonotype: One end of the junction is discordant with germline, which a read error may explain. This rearrangement joins TRBV15 to TRBJ1-3, with D maybe TRBD1 (5 bases). Germline V CDR1 and CDR2: LNHNV, YYDKDF (reference sequence). The CDR3 loop spans 12 amino acids. CDR3 coding DNA: TGTGCCACCAGCAGAGAGACAGTGAACCCAGCCTTT. Protein: CATSRETVNPAF.

This sequence joins TRBV10-2 and TRBJ2-7; possibly TRBD1 for D (6 bases). V was pared by 8 bases and J by 4 bases, with 12 bases between. Germline assignment: CDR1 WSHSY and CDR2 SAAADI. The CDR3 runs to 12 residues. The CDR3 nucleotides are TGCGCCAGCGGGGGACACGAGTACGAGCAGTACTTC. Its translation: CASGGHEYEQYF.

In this sample, this clonotype turned up many times. The chain uses TRBV20-1 and TRBJ1-1, with D unresolved. Germline V gives CDR1 DFQATT, CDR2 SNEGSKA (reference sequence). The CDR3 covers 13 residues. V lost 0 bases and J lost 8, with 13 bases in between. The CDR3 sequence: CSARDLGSSEAFF. DNA of the CDR3: TGCAGTGCTAGAGATCTGGGCAGTTCGGAAGCTTTCTTT.

This chain links TRBV29-1 with TRBJ2-5, with 7 bases matching TRBD1. Germline V gives CDR1 SQVTM, CDR2 ANQGSEA. The CDR3 length is 13 residues. The V gene end was trimmed by 4 bases and the J gene end by 7 bases; junction bases not matched to a gene: 9. CDR3 sequence: CSVARQGPVTQYF. In DNA form, the CDR3 reads TGCAGCGTTGCTAGACAGGGACCAGTGACCCAGTACTTC.

The CDR3 region is CASSVGPGDSYEQYF. CDR3 sequence (DNA): TGTGCCAGCAGCGTAGGTCCGGGAGACTCCTACGAGCAGTACTTC. The genes are TRBV9 and TRBJ2-7; weak D call: TRBD2 (6 bases). Germline CDR1 and CDR2: SGDLS and YYNGEE. The V and J ends lost 0 bases and 0 bases respectively, with 10 bases between them. The CDR3 spans 15 residues.